One and the same sample provided the 27 T cell receptor beta chains below, sequenced in a study of technical replicates of blood from a few donors. Measured with immunoSEQ multiplex PCR; TCRdb has only the in-frame clones, and not every one. The sample holds tens of thousands of clones, 91% seen once. What was sequenced was T cells isolated from PBMCs. The receptors derive from a human donor in good health. Some clones in this sample may be carry-over from other donors' samples.

This CDR3 reads CASSIGLAGLISGEQYF. The CDR3 DNA follows: TGCGCCAGCAGCATAGGACTAGCGGGATTAATTTCGGGCGAGCAGTACTTC. The chain is built from TRBV5-1 and TRBJ2-7; TRBD2 matches 12 bases. With V trimmed by 4 bases and J by 6 bases, 14 bases remained unmatched. The CDR3 consists of 17 residues. The germline CDR1 and CDR2 sequences are SGHRS and YFSETQ.

The CDR3 reads CASSSRQTGISQPQHF. The DNA of the CDR3 is TGTGCCAGCAGCTCACGGCAAACAGGGATCTCCCAGCCCCAGCATTTT. This sequence joins TRBV7-2 and TRBJ1-5; perhaps TRBD1 as D (6 bases). V dropped 4 bases and J dropped 7 bases, with 20 bases sitting between them. Germline V gene data show CDR1 as SGHTA and CDR2 as FQGNSA. The CDR3 length is 16 residues. The entire variable domain, with the rest obtained from reference TRBV7-2 and TRBJ1-5, is as follows: GAGVSQSPSNKVTEKGKDVELRCDPISGHTALYWYRQSLGQGLEFLIYFQGNSAPDKSGLPSDRFSAERTGGSVSTLTIQRTQQEDSAVYLCASSSRQTGISQPQHFGDGTRLSIL.

This chain uses TRBV7-9 with TRBJ2-4, with TRBD1 matching 7 bases. V shed 3 bases and J 4 bases; nucleotides not matched to a gene: 6. The CDR3 extends over 15 amino acids. The germline gives CDR1 SEHNR, CDR2 FQNEAQ (reference sequence). The CDR3 loop reads CASSFWQTGKNIQYF. Here the CDR3 DNA reads TGTGCCAGCAGCTTTTGGCAGACAGGGAAAAACATTCAGTACTTC.

This chain connects TRBV6-1 to TRBJ1-5, with TRBD1 as a possible D gene (5 bases). V was pared by 5 bases and J by 5 bases, with 16 bases between. CDR3 size: 15 residues. Germline V gene sequence: CDR1 MNHNS, CDR2 SASEGT. CDR3 nucleotides: TGTGCCAGCAGTTCTTCCAGGGTAGGGGATCAGCCCCAGCATTTT. The encoded protein is CASSSSRVGDQPQHF.

This clone was seen just once. The V gene is TRBV9, the J gene TRBJ2-5; 7 bases fit TRBD1. The CDR3 runs 16 residues. Trimming removed 0 bases from V and 1 base from J; junction bases left unmatched: 6. The V gene's germline CDR1 is SGDLS and CDR2 YYNGEE. The CDR3, as DNA: TGTGCCAGCAGCGTAGCTACGCCAGGGGGCCAAGAGACCCAGTACTTC. It specifies CASSVATPGGQETQYF.

This chain connects TRBV11-2 to TRBJ2-3; 7 bases fit TRBD1. The CDR3 loop spans 16 amino acids. Trimming took 1 base from V and 4 from J; bases not matched to a gene: 8. Germline CDR1 SGHAT, CDR2 FQNNGV. The CDR3 DNA sequence: TGTGCCAGCAGCTTAGCGGGGACAGCCGGATCAGATACGCAGTATTTT. Amino acid sequence: CASSLAGTAGSDTQYF.

The V call is TRBV28, the J call TRBJ1-1, with a weak D call TRBD1 (6 bases). V was pared by 5 bases and J by 0 bases, with 10 bases between. Per germline, CDR1 MDHEN and CDR2 SYDVKM. The CDR3 is 14 residues long. The CDR3 loop is CASSLRGMNTEAFF. The CDR3 DNA reads TGTGCCAGCAGTCTCAGGGGTATGAACACTGAAGCTTTCTTT. Full variable domain (remainder filled in from reference TRBV28 and TRBJ1-1): DVKVTQSSRYLVKRTGEKVFLECVQDMDHENMFWYRQDPGLGLRLIYFSYDVKMKEKGDIPEGYSVSREKKERFSLILESASTNQTSMYLCASSLRGMNTEAFFGQGTRLTVV.

The chain employs TRBV29-1 and TRBJ2-7, with D unresolved. Looked up from germline, CDR1 is SQVTM and CDR2 is ANQGSEA. V lost 6 bases and J 6 bases, leaving 12 bases between the germline ends. This CDR3 comprises 11 residues. CDR3 region: CSVRTTGEQYF. The CDR3 nucleotides are TGCAGCGTGAGAACGACGGGCGAGCAGTACTTC.

This chain joins TRBV9 and TRBJ2-3, with 9 bases identical to TRBD2. The length of the CDR3 is 16 residues. J gave up 5 bases and V 3 bases, and 10 bases lay outside the gene matches. The germline V gene has CDR1 SGDLS and CDR2 YYNGEE. CDR3 DNA sequence: TGTGCCAGCAGCGGGGGGTGGCTAGCGGGACAAGATACGCAGTATTTT. Protein: CASSGGWLAGQDTQYF.

This clone was picked up one time. The gene calls are TRBV4-3 and TRBJ2-1; 7 bases align to TRBD2. Germline-derived CDR1 and CDR2 are LGHNA and YSLEER. The CDR3 is 12 residues long. J was trimmed by 15 bases and V by 1 base; bases with no gene match: 6. CDR3 amino acids: CASSQGEGPMFF. CDR3 DNA sequence: TGCGCCAGCAGCCAAGGGGAGGGACCTATGTTCTTC.

This sequence joins TRBV6-1 and TRBJ1-1; tentatively, D is TRBD1 (6 bases). Between the trimmed V and J ends, which lost 10 bases and 2 bases, there was a span of 17 bases. This CDR3 has 14 residues. Germline CDR1 MNHNS, CDR2 SASEGT. CDR3 in amino acids: CATYTTGSNTEAFF. The CDR3 DNA reads TGTGCCACGTATACTACAGGGAGTAACACTGAAGCTTTCTTT.

The J gene is TRBJ2-5, the V gene TRBV5-1, with 7 bases identical to TRBD1. This CDR3 is built from 14 residues. CDR1 SGHRS and CDR2 YFSETQ come from the germline V gene. V lost 6 bases to trimming and J lost 1 base; unmatched junction nucleotides: 6. The CDR3: CASTTGDSQETQYF. The CDR3 DNA is TGCGCCAGCACTACTGGGGACAGCCAAGAGACCCAGTACTTC.

The chain has TRBV29-1 and TRBJ2-2; maybe TRBD1 (6 bases). The germline V gene encodes CDR1 SQVTM and CDR2 ANQGSEA. The CDR3 spans 14 residues. The V end was cut by 3 bases, the J end by 2 bases, with 10 bases between. The CDR3 region has the DNA TGCAGCGTTGAGCCAGGGGTTAACACCGGGGAGCTGTTTTTT. Its translation: CSVEPGVNTGELFF.

The CDR3 loop is CASSYFPVRDEAFF. CDR3 bases: TGTGCCAGCAGTTACTTTCCGGTACGAGATGAAGCTTTCTTT. The J gene is TRBJ1-1, the V gene TRBV6-6, with D hard to call. V was cut by 1 base and J by 7 bases, with 13 bases left in between. This CDR3 contains 14 residues. Per the germline V gene, CDR1 is MNHNY and CDR2 is SVGAGI (reference sequence).

This clone appeared once. The V gene is TRBV19, the J gene TRBJ2-4; 8 bases agree with TRBD1. CDR3 size: 17 residues. The V gene end was trimmed by 2 bases and the J gene end by 1 base; junction bases not matched to a gene: 7. The germline CDR1 and CDR2 sequences are LNHDA and SQIVND (reference sequence). CDR3 protein: CASSILGTGTAKNIQYF. The CDR3, as DNA: TGTGCCAGTAGTATACTCGGGACAGGTACGGCCAAAAACATTCAGTACTTC.

The genes are TRBV29-1 and TRBJ1-2; possible D gene TRBD1, 5 bases. Trimming removed 5 bases from V and 1 base from J, with 11 bases in between. Germline CDR1 SQVTM, CDR2 ANQGSEA. The CDR3 extends over 13 amino acids. CDR3 in DNA: TGCAGCGTTTTTGACAGTTATAACTATGGCTACACCTTC. Translation: CSVFDSYNYGYTF.

The gene calls are TRBV5-5 and TRBJ2-6, with 10 nucleotides matching TRBD1. CDR3 length: 17 amino acids. V shed 4 bases, J shed 2 bases, and the junction held 6 bases outside the gene matches. CDR1 is SGHKS and CDR2 is YYEKEE in the germline V gene (reference sequence). The CDR3 DNA sequence: TGTGCCAGCAGCCCCGGACAGGGGGGGACTGGGGCCAACGTCCTGACTTTC. It specifies CASSPGQGGTGANVLTF.

The rearrangement uses TRBV9 and TRBJ2-3; possible D gene TRBD2, 5 bases. V gave up 0 bases and J gave up 2 bases, with 7 bases separating them. This CDR3 spans 14 amino acids. The germline gives CDR1 SGDLS, CDR2 YYNGEE. CDR3 in DNA: TGTGCCAGCAGCGTAGACGGGGTCACAGATACGCAGTATTTT. Protein: CASSVDGVTDTQYF.

This chain uses TRBV28 with TRBJ2-7, with 14 bases matching TRBD2. V dropped 7 bases and J dropped 2; count of bases not matched to a gene: 7. The V gene's germline CDR1 is MDHEN and CDR2 SYDVKM. The CDR3 has 16 residues. For the CDR3, the DNA is TGTGCCAGCACCTTGGGACTAGCGGGGGTTACCTACGAGCAGTACTTC. Translation: CASTLGLAGVTYEQYF.

The chain has TRBV5-4 and TRBJ2-2; 8 nucleotides match TRBD1. The CDR3 covers 15 residues. V shed 4 bases, J shed 1 base, and the junction held 3 bases outside the gene matches. Per germline, CDR1 SGHNT and CDR2 YYREEE (reference sequence). CDR3 in amino acids: CASSLDRGNTGELFF. The CDR3, as DNA: TGTGCCAGCAGCCTAGACAGGGGGAACACCGGGGAGCTGTTTTTT.

The chain combines TRBV4-2 with TRBJ2-7; a possible D gene is TRBD2 (5 bases). V was trimmed by 5 bases and J by 2 bases, leaving 19 bases between them. Germline V CDR1 and CDR2: LGHNA, YNFKEQ. CDR3 length: 16 amino acids. The chain's CDR3 is CASSRPEREKTYEQYF. CDR3 DNA: TGTGCCAGCAGCAGACCGGAGAGGGAGAAGACCTACGAGCAGTACTTC.

The chain uses TRBV4-2 and TRBJ1-1; 7 nucleotides line up with TRBD1. Germline V gene sequence: CDR1 LGHNA, CDR2 YNFKEQ. Losses at the gene ends were 1 base for V and 5 bases for J; bases not matched to a gene: 10. The CDR3 is 16 residues long. The CDR3 loop is CASSQVLTRGRTEAFF. The CDR3 DNA sequence: TGTGCCAGCAGCCAAGTCTTAACCAGGGGGAGAACTGAAGCTTTCTTT.

The chain employs TRBV5-4 and TRBJ2-3, with a tentative D call TRBD2 (5 bases). With 2 bases removed from V and 0 bases from J, the gap between germline ends came to 13 bases. CDR1 is SGHNT and CDR2 is YYREEE in the germline V gene (reference sequence). This CDR3 spans 16 amino acids. The CDR3 is CASSFASLFSTDTQYF. The CDR3 bases are TGTGCCAGCAGCTTCGCTAGCCTTTTTAGCACAGATACGCAGTATTTT.

The rearrangement links TRBV7-2 to TRBJ1-1; D might be TRBD1 (5 bases). CDR1 SGHTA and CDR2 FQGNSA come from the germline V gene. Trimming cost V 1 base and J 5 bases, with 11 bases left between them. This CDR3 comprises 14 residues. The CDR3 here is CASSLVGGGTEAFF. The DNA for the CDR3 is TGTGCCAGCAGCTTAGTTGGGGGAGGGACTGAAGCTTTCTTT.

This clone was recorded a few times. The V call is TRBV28, the J call TRBJ1-5; D ambiguous. Trimming removed 11 bases from V and 1 base from J, with 9 bases in between. The germline CDR1 and CDR2 sequences are MDHEN and SYDVKM. The CDR3 loop spans 12 amino acids. The chain's CDR3 is CAHGRSNQPQHF. In DNA, the CDR3 is TGTGCCCACGGCAGGAGCAATCAGCCCCAGCATTTT.

The chain combines TRBV10-3 with TRBJ1-5, with a possible D match to TRBD1 (5 bases). V lost 11 bases, J lost 0 bases, and 17 bases lay in between. This CDR3 has 15 residues. CDR1 is ENHRY, CDR2 SYGVKD, per germline. The CDR3: CAVQSSTDSNQPQHF. Written as DNA, the CDR3 is TGTGCCGTTCAATCCTCGACAGATAGCAATCAGCCCCAGCATTTT.

The J gene is TRBJ1-4, the V gene TRBV15, with D perhaps matching TRBD1 (6 bases). The germline V gene has CDR1 LNHNV and CDR2 YYDKDF (reference sequence). There are 15 residues in the CDR3. Between the trimmed V and J ends, which lost 2 bases and 8 bases, there was a span of 15 bases. The CDR3 DNA is TGTGCCACCAGCAGAACTACAGGGTCGGAAGAAAAACTGTTTTTT. Its translation: CATSRTTGSEEKLFF. Variable domain in full (rest from reference TRBV15 and TRBJ1-4): DAMVIQNPRYQVTQFGKPVTLSCSQTLNHNVMYWYQQKSSQAPKLLFHYYDKDFNNEADTPDNFQSRRPNTSFCFLDIRSPGLGDTAMYLCATSRTTGSEEKLFFGSGTQLSVL.